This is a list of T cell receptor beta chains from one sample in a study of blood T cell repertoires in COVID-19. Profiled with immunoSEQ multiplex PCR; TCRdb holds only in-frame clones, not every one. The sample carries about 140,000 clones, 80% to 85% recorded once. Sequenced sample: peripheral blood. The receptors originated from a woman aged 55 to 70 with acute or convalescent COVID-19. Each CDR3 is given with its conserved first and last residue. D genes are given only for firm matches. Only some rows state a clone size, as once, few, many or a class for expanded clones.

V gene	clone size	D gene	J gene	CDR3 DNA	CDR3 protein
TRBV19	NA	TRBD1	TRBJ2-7	TGTGCCAGTAGTATCGACAGGGCCTACGAGCAGTACTTC	CASSIDRAYEQYF
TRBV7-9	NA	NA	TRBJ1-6	TGTGCCAGCAGCTTCCAACAGGGATCTAATTCACCCCTCCACTTT	CASSFQQGSNSPLHF
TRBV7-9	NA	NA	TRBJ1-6	TGTGCCAGCAGCTTAGGTCCGAATTCACCCCTCCACTTT	CASSLGPNSPLHF
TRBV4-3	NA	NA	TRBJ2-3	TGCGCCAGCAGCCAAGGGGCCTTCGGCACAGATACGCAGTATTTT	CASSQGAFGTDTQYF
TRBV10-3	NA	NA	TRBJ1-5	TGTGCCATCAGTGAGGGGGCGATCAGGGTAGGTCAGCCCCAGCATTTT	CAISEGAIRVGQPQHF
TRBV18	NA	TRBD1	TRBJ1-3	TGTGCCAGCTCCCCGACAGGGCCGGGAAACACCATATATTTT	CASSPTGPGNTIYF
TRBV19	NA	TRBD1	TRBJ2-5	TGTGCCAGTAGTATGGCCGGGACAGGCCAAGAGACCCAGTACTTC	CASSMAGTGQETQYF
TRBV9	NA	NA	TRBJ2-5	TGTGCCAGCAGCGTAGAGGCAGGTTTACGGGAGACCCAGTACTTC	CASSVEAGLRETQYF
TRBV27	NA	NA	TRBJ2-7	TGTGCCAGCAGAACCATCTTTGGGGGGAGGCCCAACGAGCAGTACTTC	CASRTIFGGRPNEQYF
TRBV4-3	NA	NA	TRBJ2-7	TGCGCCAGCAGCCCGACAGGCCTGTCCTACGAGCAGTACTTC	CASSPTGLSYEQYF
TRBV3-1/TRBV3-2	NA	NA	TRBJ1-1	TGTGCCAGCAGCCAAGTAGCTACTGAAGCTTTCTTT	CASSQVATEAFF
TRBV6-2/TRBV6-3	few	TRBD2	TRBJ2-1	TGTGCCAGCAGTTACTCGGGACTACTTAGCTCCTACAATGAGCAGTTCTTC	CASSYSGLLSSYNEQFF
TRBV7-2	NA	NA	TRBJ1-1	TGTGCCAGCAGCTTAATGGGGCAGAAAGCTTTCTTT	CASSLMGQKAFF
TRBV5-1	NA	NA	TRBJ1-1	TGCGCCAGCAGCTTGGCCGGGGAGAGGTACACTGAAGCTTTCTTT	CASSLAGERYTEAFF
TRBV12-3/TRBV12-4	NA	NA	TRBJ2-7	TGTGCCAGCAGCCCCAGGGGTACCTACGAGCAGTACTTC	CASSPRGTYEQYF
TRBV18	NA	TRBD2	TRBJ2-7	TGTGCCAGCTCATTTCGGGGGGGGGACCAACAGTACTTC	CASSFRGGDQQYF
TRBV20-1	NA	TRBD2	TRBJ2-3	TGCAGTGCTAGTGGTACTTCAAGAATTAGCGGGAGTTACCCGGGCACAGATACGCAGTATTTT	CSASGTSRISGSYPGTDTQYF
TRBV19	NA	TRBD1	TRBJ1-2	TGTGCCAGTAGTTCTCGGTGGACAGGGCGAAGGCCGAACTATGGCTACACCTTC	CASSSRWTGRRPNYGYTF
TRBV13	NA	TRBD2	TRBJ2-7	TGTGCCAGCAGCTATGATAGCGGGAGGGCCTCCTACGAGCAGTACTTC	CASSYDSGRASYEQYF
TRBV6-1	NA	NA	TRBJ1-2	TGTGCCAGCAGTGATCCAGGGTATGGCTACACCTTC	CASSDPGYGYTF
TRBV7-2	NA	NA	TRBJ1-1	TGTGCCAGCAGCCGACAAATGCTAACTGAAGCTTTCTTT	CASSRQMLTEAFF
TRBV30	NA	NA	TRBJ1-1	TGTGCCTGGAGTGTAGCCCTTGAAGCTTTCTTT	CAWSVALEAFF
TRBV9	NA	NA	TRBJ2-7	TGTGCCAGCAGCGATATGGGGGGCGAGCAGTACTTC	CASSDMGGEQYF
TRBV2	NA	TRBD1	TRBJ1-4	TGTGCCAGCAGCGAACAGGGGGCAACTAATGAAAAACTGTTTTTT	CASSEQGATNEKLFF
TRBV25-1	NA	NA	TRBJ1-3	TGCGAACCGGGGAAGCTTAACTCTGGAAACACCATATATTTT	CEPGKLNSGNTIYF
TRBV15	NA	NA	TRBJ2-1	TGTGCCACCAGCAGGTATAGCGGCTCCTACAATGAGCAGTTCTTC	CATSRYSGSYNEQFF
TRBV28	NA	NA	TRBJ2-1	TGTGTCAGCAGTTCCAAGCGGAGCTCCTACAATGAGCAGTTCTTC	CVSSSKRSSYNEQFF
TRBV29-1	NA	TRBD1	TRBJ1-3	TGCAGCGTCCGGACAGGGGAGGGCAACACCATATATTTT	CSVRTGEGNTIYF
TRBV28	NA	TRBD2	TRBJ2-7	TGTGCCAGCTTAAACGGGGGGGGCGCCTACGAGCAGTACTTC	CASLNGGGAYEQYF
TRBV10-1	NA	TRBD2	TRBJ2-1	TGCGCCAGCAGTTTGGGACTAGCGGCCAACAATGAGCAGTTCTTC	CASSLGLAANNEQFF
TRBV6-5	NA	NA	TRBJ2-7	TGTGCCAGTCTTGTTCGGGGCTACGAGCAGTACTTC	CASLVRGYEQYF
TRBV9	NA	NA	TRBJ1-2	TGTGCCAGCAGTGATTCCCCCGGTGCGGGGTCGGACTATGGCTACACCTTC	CASSDSPGAGSDYGYTF
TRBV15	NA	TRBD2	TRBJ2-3	TGTGCCACCAGCACCCGACAGCTCGGACTAGCGGGAGCCGGCACAGATACGCAGTATTTT	CATSTRQLGLAGAGTDTQYF
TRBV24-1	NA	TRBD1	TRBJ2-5	TGTGCCACCAGTGACAGACAGGGGAGACAAGAGACCCAGTACTTC	CATSDRQGRQETQYF
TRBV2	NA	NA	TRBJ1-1	TGTGCCAGCAACTCAGGGGAGGGAACTGAAGCTTTCTTT	CASNSGEGTEAFF
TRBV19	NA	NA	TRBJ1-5	TGTGCCAGTAGGGGAGTGGGCTTAACTCAGCCCCAGCATTTT	CASRGVGLTQPQHF
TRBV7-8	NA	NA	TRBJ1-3	TGTGCCAGCAACGGACAGATGGGAAACACCATATATTTT	CASNGQMGNTIYF
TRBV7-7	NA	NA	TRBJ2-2	TGTGCCAGCAGCTTAGCGAGCGGGAACACCGGGGAGCTGTTTTTT	CASSLASGNTGELFF
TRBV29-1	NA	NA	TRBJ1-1	TGCAGCGTGGGGGCAGTCGGGAACACTGAAGCTTTCTTT	CSVGAVGNTEAFF
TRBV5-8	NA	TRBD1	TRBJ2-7	TGTGCCAGCAGCTTGGGACAGGGTTCGGCCTACGAGCAGTACTTC	CASSLGQGSAYEQYF
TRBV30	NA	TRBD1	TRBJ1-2	TGTGCCTGGAGTGACAGGGGCGGCTACACCTTC	CAWSDRGGYTF
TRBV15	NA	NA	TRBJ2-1	TGTGCCACCAGCAGAGTTACTACCCCGGGGAATGAGCAGTTCTTC	CATSRVTTPGNEQFF
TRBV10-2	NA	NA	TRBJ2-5	TGCGCCAGCAGTGTCCGAGGGAAAGAGACCCAGTACTTC	CASSVRGKETQYF
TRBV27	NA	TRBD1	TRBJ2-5	TGTGCCAGCAGTTTTCTGGGACAGACCCAAGAGACCCAGTACTTC	CASSFLGQTQETQYF
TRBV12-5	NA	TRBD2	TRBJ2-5	TGTGCTAGTGGTTTGGGACGTACGGGGGGAGAGACCCAGTACTTC	CASGLGRTGGETQYF
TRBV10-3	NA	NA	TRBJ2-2	TGTGCCATCAGCCCGACCACTAGTTCGCCCGGGGAGCTGTTTTTT	CAISPTTSSPGELFF
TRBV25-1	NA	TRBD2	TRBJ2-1	TGTGCCAGCAGTGAGGACTCTGCGGGAGGGAGGTATGAGCAGTTCTTC	CASSEDSAGGRYEQFF
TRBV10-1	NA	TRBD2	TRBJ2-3	TGCGCCAGCAGCAGGACTAGCCTTTCCACAGATACGCAGTATTTT	CASSRTSLSTDTQYF
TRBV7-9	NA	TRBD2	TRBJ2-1	TGTGCCAGCAGCTTCCGCCCCCGGCTAGCGGGTATAACCTACAATGAGCAGTTCTTC	CASSFRPRLAGITYNEQFF
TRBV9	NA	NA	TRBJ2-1	TGTGCCAGCAGCGTAGCTCCAGGGATGTCCTACAATGAGCAGTTCTTC	CASSVAPGMSYNEQFF
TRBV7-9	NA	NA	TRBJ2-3	TGTGCCAGCAGTGGTCGGGGTTGGGATACGCAGTATTTT	CASSGRGWDTQYF
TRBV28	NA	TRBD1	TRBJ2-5	TGTGCCAGCACCAGGGGGTCCCCTCAAGAGACCCAGTACTTC	CASTRGSPQETQYF